This TCR beta chain appears in the sequencing data of a study of T cell clonotyping in hematopoietic cell transplantation. The protocol was immunoSEQ multiplex PCR, while the TCRdb copy is restricted to in-frame clones and leaves out a portion. The data contain 55,000 to 70,000 clones, over 90% of them singletons. In regard to this clone: The target antigen is unknown.

Study results and caveats: At the given depth, recipient repertoires were over 97% de novo clonotypes.

Sequenced input: peripheral blood mononuclear cells. This clonotype was obtained from a man aged 45-60 years in good health. Some clones in this sample may be carry-over from other donors' samples.

CDR3: CASSPSRDTEAFF. The CDR3 DNA reads TGTGCCAGCAGTCCCTCCAGGGACACTGAAGCTTTCTTT. The chain carries TRBV28 and TRBJ1-1, with D possibly being TRBD1 (5 bases). Trimming cost V 5 bases and J 3 bases, with 10 bases left between them. The CDR3 is made up of 13 amino acids. CDR1 is MDHEN and CDR2 is SYDVKM in the germline V gene.